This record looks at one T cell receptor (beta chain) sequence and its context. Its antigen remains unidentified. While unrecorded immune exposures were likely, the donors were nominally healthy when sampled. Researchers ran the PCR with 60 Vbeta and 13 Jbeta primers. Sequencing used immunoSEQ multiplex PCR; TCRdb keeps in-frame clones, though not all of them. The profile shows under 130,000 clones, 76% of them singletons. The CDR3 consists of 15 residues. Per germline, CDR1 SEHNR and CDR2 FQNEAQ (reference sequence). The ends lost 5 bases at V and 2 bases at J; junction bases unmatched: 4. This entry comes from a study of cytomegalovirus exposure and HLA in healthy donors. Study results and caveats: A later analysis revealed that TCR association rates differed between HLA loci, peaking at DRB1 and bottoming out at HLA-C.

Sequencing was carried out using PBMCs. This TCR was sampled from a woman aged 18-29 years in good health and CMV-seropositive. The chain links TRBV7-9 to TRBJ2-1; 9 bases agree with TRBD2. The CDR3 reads CASSPSSGAYNEQFF. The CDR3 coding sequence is TGTGCCAGCAGCCCGTCTAGCGGGGCCTACAATGAGCAGTTCTTC.